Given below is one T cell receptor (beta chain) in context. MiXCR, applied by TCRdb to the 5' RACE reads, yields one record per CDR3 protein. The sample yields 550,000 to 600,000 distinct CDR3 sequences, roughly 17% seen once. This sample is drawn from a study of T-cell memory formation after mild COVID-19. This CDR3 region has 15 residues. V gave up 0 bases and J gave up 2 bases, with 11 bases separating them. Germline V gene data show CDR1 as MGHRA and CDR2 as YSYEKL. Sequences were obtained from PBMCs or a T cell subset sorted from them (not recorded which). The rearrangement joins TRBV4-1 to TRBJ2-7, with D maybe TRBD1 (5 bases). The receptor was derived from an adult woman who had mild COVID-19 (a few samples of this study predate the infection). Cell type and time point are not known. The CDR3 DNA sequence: TGCGCCAGCAGCCAAGATAGGGCAGGGACCTACGAGCAGTACTTC. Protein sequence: CASSQDRAGTYEQYF.